This T cell receptor (beta chain) was retrieved from a study of shared clonotypes between healthy human individuals (TCRdb year 2020). Looking at the study overall: The cohort included a few men and a couple of women between 18 and 49 years of age. To estimate repertoire size and how much clonotypes are shared between individuals, the study performed deep sequencing of blood TCR repertoires from five healthy adults. Per donor, three plates each were used for CD4 naive and CD4 memory, two for CD8 naive, and one for CD8 memory. To increase sequencing depth and limit assay-specific biases, different laboratories used diverse techniques to prepare libraries and sequence TCR repertoires. Each donor's leukapheresis produced roughly between about 0.8 and 10 billion PBMCs. The investigation overall reported the following: Larger estimated clonotype richness was generally found for naive subsets than for memory subsets. Because the study included a small number of donors, the genetic and exposure-history diversity represented was limited. Only blood was sampled, and tissue TCR repertoires likely differ from those in blood. Roughly 5% of naive CD4, around 3.5% of naive CD8, 2.3% of memory CD4, and around 0.4% of memory CD8 clonotypes were shared across four donors. Rarefaction of sorted-subset datasets indicated incomplete sequencing despite the large sequencing depth. Based on pairwise subsampling, the degree of clonotype sharing among donors was expected to be affected by sequencing depth. Higher generation probabilities were observed for clonotypes shared by all four sorted-subset donors than for non-shared clonotypes.

Using the deep immunoSEQ assay, multiplex PCR amplified TCR CDR3 regions from genomic DNA. Extracted genomic DNA from each cell subset was distributed evenly across all wells of several immunoSEQ 96-well plates, and each plate was treated as a replicate. For sorted subsets, each replicate PCR was loaded with approximately 200 ng genomic DNA, equivalent to some 27,000 T cell genomes. The purified libraries were quantified using a Qubit 3.0 fluorometer, sized with a Bioanalyzer 2100, and then quantified again using the KAPA Library Quantification kit. Each immunoSEQ 96-well plate was sequenced on its own single-read 150-cycle Illumina NextSeq 550 flow cell. The authors' analysis ran thus. Because the immunoSEQ output included only junctional sequences and no quality scores, the filtering could not be the same as the filtering used for full-length reads. To assign V/J genes and CDR3, sequences were annotated against IMGT germline references using PyIR, a Python wrapper for IgBLAST v1.9. Reads were filtered out if the reads had weak V/J assignments (E-value above 1e-6), no CDR3, stop codons, out-of-frame junctions, or ambiguous translated residues. V3J clonotypes were defined as sequences sharing the same inferred V gene, J gene, and CDR3 amino acid sequence. To compute the percentage overlap between repertoires, the number of shared unique clonotypes was divided by the size of the smaller repertoire. Repertoire richness was assessed with RTK rarefaction, the Chao1 estimator, and Recon v2.1 estimates of unobserved clonotypes. Generation probabilities for all TCRbeta clonotypes obtained by the gDNA method from a few donors were computed using OLGA. TCRdb stores this immuneACCESS table with in-frame sequences only. Part of the clones is absent; in the studies checked, under half of the shortfall reflects unresolved V genes, and no reason is known for the rest. The D gene and trimming were derived from the DNA, and the V and J assignments and clone size from that table. In this sample the table shows around 1.1 million clones, 78% of which occur a single time. 0.55% to 0.7% of the sample is taken by the ten largest.

The germline V gene encodes CDR1 MDHEN and CDR2 SYDVKM. From its cysteine to its phenylalanine, the CDR3 spans 14 amino acids. Only the CDR3 DNA is retained, 42 bases long and in frame from the first base. V is pared back by 5 bases and J by 6 bases, with 13 bases lying between the germline termini. The donors were healthy, HIV-negative adults who had no recently reported acute infections or vaccinations. Every donor was a Caucasian adult residing in Nashville, Tennessee, USA. CD4+ T cells were enriched through magnetic negative selection, after which naive cells were positively selected on CD45RA and the remaining negative fraction served as the memory subset. Blood was collected by leukapheresis, and PBMCs were isolated by Ficoll-Histopaque density gradient centrifugation and then cryopreserved in liquid nitrogen vapor phase. Analytical flow cytometry was used to check the purity and quantity of every magnetically sorted T cell population. Genomic DNA was isolated from every sorted fraction and measured by UV absorbance on a Nanodrop 2000c.

In regard to this clone: This receptor's antigen is unknown. Within one base of it there is no much larger clone, and no base qualities were kept.

Input material: memory CD4+ T cells from PBMCs. The cell subset or site label of this sample denotes: CD45RA-negative fraction. The chain is made from TRBV28 and TRBJ2-2, and TRBD2 may be the D gene, going by 6 matching bases. The TCR was taken from a man younger than 35 in good health. Some clones in this sample may be carry-over from other donors' samples. The DNA reads as follows: TGTGCCAGCAGTCTTGGCCCGGGGGCCGGGGAGCTGTTTTTT. The resulting protein is CASSLGPGAGELFF.